A single sample gave rise to the 10 T cell receptor beta chains below, sequenced in a study of shared clonotypes between healthy human individuals. Profiling relied on immunoSEQ multiplex PCR, and the TCRdb table lists in-frame clones only, not all of them. In the table there are 2 million to 2.5 million clones, more than 80% of which are singletons. Sequenced input: naive CD4+ T cells from PBMCs. Noted subset: CD45RA+ positively selected. The receptor source for this set is a man aged 18 to 30 in good health. Some clones in this sample may be carry-over from other donors' samples.

The chain uses TRBV5-1 and TRBJ2-1; D is unresolved. The V and J ends lost 5 bases and 0 bases respectively, with 9 bases between them. CDR3 length: 14 amino acids. The germline V gene has CDR1 SGHRS and CDR2 YFSETQ. CDR3 residues: CASSFGDSYNEQFF. CDR3 DNA: TGCGCCAGCAGTTTCGGTGACTCCTACAATGAGCAGTTCTTC.

Worth noting for this clone: The sample has other DNA sequences that encode this CDR3 too. The chain uses TRBV5-1 and TRBJ2-5; maybe TRBD1 (5 bases). V lost 3 bases to trimming and J lost 3 bases, with 12 bases between them. Germline CDR1 is SGHRS and CDR2 is YFSETQ. This CDR3 region has 14 residues. The CDR3 reads CASSSQGVEETQYF. CDR3 bases: TGCGCCAGCAGCTCTCAGGGTGTGGAAGAGACCCAGTACTTC. Together with reference TRBV5-1 and TRBJ2-5, the CDR3 gives the full variable domain: KAGVTQTPRYLIKTRGQQVTLSCSPISGHRSVSWYQQTPGQGLQFLFEYFSETQRNKGNFPGRFSGRQFSNSRSEMNVSTLELGDSALYLCASSSQGVEETQYFGPGTRLLVL.

This sequence joins TRBV28 and TRBJ2-6, with a possible D match to TRBD1 (6 bases). V was trimmed by 6 bases and J by 3 bases, leaving 18 bases between them. CDR1 MDHEN and CDR2 SYDVKM come from the germline V gene. This CDR3 comprises 17 residues. CDR3 bases: TGTGCCAGCAGCAAGCTGACAGGACAGTTTGGGGCCAACGTCCTGACTTTC. Translating gives CASSKLTGQFGANVLTF.

The chain carries TRBV7-3 and TRBJ2-1; D uncertain. The CDR3 totals 13 residues. Germline CDR1 SGHTA, CDR2 FQGTGA. Trimming pared 2 bases from V and 5 bases from J, leaving 7 bases between. The chain's CDR3 is CASSLEAHNEQFF. CDR3 DNA: TGTGCCAGCAGCTTAGAGGCCCACAATGAGCAGTTCTTC.

Note on this clone: Other DNA sequences in this specimen translate into the identical CDR3. The rearrangement joins TRBV2 to TRBJ1-5; TRBD1 is a possible D gene (5 bases). Looked up from germline, CDR1 is SNHLY and CDR2 is FYNNEI. The germline V and J ends were trimmed by 8 bases and 4 bases, with 9 bases remaining between them. The CDR3 has 12 residues. CDR3 sequence (DNA): TGTGCCAGCTCTGGGGGGAATCAGCCCCAGCATTTT. This encodes CASSGGNQPQHF.

Details on this clone: The identical CDR3 is also encoded by other nucleotide sequences in the sample. As DNA, the CDR3 is TGTGCCAGCAGCCCAGGACCGGGGGGGGAGACCCAGTACTTC. Residues: CASSPGPGGETQYF. The J gene is TRBJ2-5, the V gene TRBV5-4; TRBD2 aligns across 8 bases. This CDR3 is 14 amino acids long. With V trimmed by 4 bases and J by 5 bases, 7 bases remained unmatched. CDR1 and CDR2 (germline): SGHNT, YYREEE (reference sequence).

This chain links TRBV7-9 with TRBJ1-2; 9 positions match TRBD1. The CDR3 sequence is 16 residues long. V lost 3 bases, J lost 0 bases, and 5 bases stayed unmatched. Germline CDR1 is SEHNR and CDR2 is FQNEAQ (reference sequence). CDR3 coding DNA: TGTGCCAGCAGCTTGGGGGGACAGGGTTCTAACTATGGCTACACCTTC. It is translated as CASSLGGQGSNYGYTF.

The chain joins TRBV5-6 to TRBJ1-1; no clear D. CDR1 and CDR2 (germline): SGHDT, YYEEEE. Trimming left V 0 bases short and J 10 bases short, with 16 bases between. This CDR3 contains 14 residues. CDR3: CASSLGRGAHGAFF. The CDR3 coding sequence is TGTGCCAGCAGCTTGGGCCGGGGAGCCCATGGAGCTTTCTTT. Filled out from reference TRBV5-6 and TRBJ1-1, the complete variable domain reads DAGVTQSPTHLIKTRGQQVTLRCSPKSGHDTVSWYQQALGQGPQFIFQYYEEEERQRGNFPDRFSGHQFPNYSSELNVNALLLGDSALYLCASSLGRGAHGAFFGQGTRLTVV.

The chain carries TRBV5-6 and TRBJ2-7, with 10 nucleotides matching TRBD1. This CDR3 region has 17 residues. Per the germline V gene, CDR1 is SGHDT and CDR2 is YYEEEE. Losses at the gene ends were 4 bases for V and 5 bases for J; bases not matched to a gene: 15. CDR3 sequence (DNA): TGTGCCAGCAGCCCCCGCTGGGGACAGGGGTCTGCCCACGAGCAGTACTTC. This codes for CASSPRWGQGSAHEQYF.

The chain is built from TRBV5-4 and TRBJ2-3, with D tentatively TRBD2 (6 bases). V lost 4 bases and J lost 4, with 19 bases in between. This CDR3 contains 16 residues. Germline values: CDR1 SGHNT, CDR2 YYREEE (reference sequence). The CDR3 loop reads CASSPRDFRGADTQYF. CDR3 nucleotide sequence: TGTGCCAGCAGCCCGCGGGACTTCCGTGGTGCAGATACGCAGTATTTT.